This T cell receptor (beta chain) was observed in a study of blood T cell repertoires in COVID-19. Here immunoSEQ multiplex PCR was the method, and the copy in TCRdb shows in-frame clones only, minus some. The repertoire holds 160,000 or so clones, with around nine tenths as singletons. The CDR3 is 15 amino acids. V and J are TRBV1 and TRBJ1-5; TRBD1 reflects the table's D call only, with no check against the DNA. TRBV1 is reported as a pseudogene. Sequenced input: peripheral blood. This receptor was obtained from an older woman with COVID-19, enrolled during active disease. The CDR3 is CTSSQGHRGGQPQHF. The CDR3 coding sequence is TGCACCAGCAGCCAGGGGCACAGGGGAGGACAGCCCCAGCATTTT.